These 20 T cell receptor beta chains came from one sample sequenced in a study of CD8+ T cells in alopecia areata. Using CD4, CD8alpha, NKG2D, NKG2ACE and other markers, pooled cutaneous lymph node cells were sorted. RNA was isolated and reverse transcribed to cDNA, the sequencing template. The assay was immunoSEQ multiplex PCR, and TCRdb's table has in-frame clones only and misses some. This sample includes roughly 2,000 clones with no singletons; its ten biggest clones take up roughly two fifths. Source material: CD8+ T cells sorted from a lymph node. The receptors derive from a C3H/HeJ mouse with alopecia areata. For this strain, the MHC haplotype corresponds to H2-k.

This clone was counted many times. Mouse names are used for the genes. The sequenced fragment ends 4 residues before the CDR3 boundary, so the rest is inferred from the germline J gene. The chain couples TRBV19 to TRBJ2-1, with 11 bases lining up with TRBD2. V lost 2 bases and J lost 3; bases outside the gene matches: 1. The CDR3 has 15 amino acids. Germline CDR1 FNHDT, CDR2 SITEND (reference sequence). The CDR3: CASSMGTGGYAEQFF. The CDR3 bases that were read are TGTGCCAGCAGTATGGGGACTGGGGGCTATGCT.

Concerning this clone: Gene names are mouse gene names. CDR3 sequence: CAWRQGRSTEVFF. Incomplete CDR3 DNA: TGTGCCTGGAGACAGGGAAGGAGCACA. The chain combines TRBV31 with TRBJ1-1; perhaps TRBD1 as D (6 bases). The CDR3 is cut off 4 residues early in the read; its end comes from the germline J gene. From germline, CDR1 is GKSSPN and CDR2 SITVG. This CDR3 is built from 13 residues. The V gene lost 3 bases and the J gene lost 4 bases, with 12 bases spanning the gap.

The table lists this clone with a few counts. Gene and germline names: mouse. With the read ending 4 residues before the CDR3 end, the germline J gene is used to fill in that end. The rearrangement uses TRBV31 and TRBJ2-7; 11 bases fit TRBD2. Germline V gene sequence: CDR1 GKSSPN, CDR2 SITVG. The CDR3 is 15 amino acids. Incomplete CDR3 DNA: TGTGCCTGGAGTCTCACTGGGGGGGCCCTTTAT. Translation: CAWSLTGGALY. The whole CDR3 reads CAWSLTGGALYEQYF.

This clone showed up just a few times. Genes and germline are mouse. The read falls 4 residues short of the CDR3 end, and the missing part is taken from the germline J gene. This chain connects TRBV19 to TRBJ2-4; 9 nucleotides line up with TRBD2. V dropped 4 bases and J dropped 0; count of bases not matched to a gene: 0. This CDR3 has 14 amino acids. Germline values: CDR1 FNHDT, CDR2 SITEND (reference sequence). The covered CDR3 bases are TGTGCCAGCAGTGACTGGGGGAGTCAAAAC. This encodes CASSDWGSQN. The whole CDR3 protein reads CASSDWGSQNTLYF.

This clone was recorded at least ten times. Each gene name is a mouse one. The CDR3 end is not reached by the read, which stops 4 residues before it; the germline J gene fills it in. The gene calls are TRBV31 and TRBJ2-2; 10 bases align to TRBD2. This CDR3 contains 15 residues. J was trimmed by 5 bases and V by 1 base; bases with no gene match: 4. Germline loops: CDR1 GKSSPN, CDR2 SITVG. Partial CDR3 DNA: TGTGCCTGGAGTCGTTGGACTGGGGGAACCGGG. This sequence encodes CAWSRWTGGTG. The whole CDR3 sequence is CAWSRWTGGTGQLYF.

As to this clone: The genes and germline here are from mouse. The CDR3 sequence is CAWRGTAYNSPLYF. Incomplete CDR3 DNA: TGTGCCTGGAGGGGGACAGCCTATAATTCGCCC. The genes are TRBV31 and TRBJ1-6, with 7 bases aligning to TRBD1. The read finishes 3 residues shy of the CDR3 end, and the germline J gene is used to complete it. TRBJ1-6 carries the ORF label, with uncertain function. The CDR3 length is 14 residues. Germline loops: CDR1 GKSSPN, CDR2 SITVG. J lost 2 bases, V lost 3 bases, and 1 base had no gene match.

In this sample, this clone turned up many times. Mouse gene names apply. The observed sequence ends 4 residues before the CDR3 terminus, with the missing tail filled in from the germline J gene. This rearrangement joins TRBV31 to TRBJ2-7, with 9 bases identical to TRBD2. This CDR3 comprises 13 residues. Germline CDR1 is GKSSPN and CDR2 is SITVG. CDR3 bases read: TGTGCCTGGAGTCTCCGGACTGGGGAT. It is translated as CAWSLRTGD. The entire CDR3 reads CAWSLRTGDEQYF.

This clone was seen many times. Here the gene names and germline are mouse. The CDR3 sequence is CASGDVGNSDYTF. Partial CDR3 DNA: TGTGCCAGCGGTGATGTGGGGAACTCC. The rearrangement uses TRBV13-2 and TRBJ1-2; D is undetermined. The CDR3 goes on 4 residues after the read ends, and that part is filled in from the germline J gene. Per the germline V gene, CDR1 is NNHNN and CDR2 is SYGAGS (reference sequence). V was pared by 0 bases and J by 2 bases, with 5 bases between. The CDR3 loop spans 13 amino acids.

This clone was counted a few times. Each gene name is a mouse one. The CDR3 is cut off 4 residues early in the read; its end comes from the germline J gene. V and J are TRBV5 and TRBJ1-1; TRBD1 might be the D (5 bases). Germline assignment: CDR1 LGHNA and CDR2 YNLKQL (reference sequence). This CDR3 contains 15 residues. CDR3 sequence reads: CASSQDSGGWGEVFF. The CDR3 DNA, read in part, is TGTGCCAGCAGCCAAGATTCGGGGGGGTGGGGA.

The sample holds many counts of this clone. Germline and genes: mouse. This CDR3 is CASSDLGTYAEQFF. The sequenced CDR3 bases are TGTGCCAGCAGTGATCTGGGGACCTATGCT. V gene TRBV13-1 combines with J gene TRBJ2-1; D is possibly TRBD2 (6 bases). The read terminates 4 residues ahead of where the CDR3 ends, so the germline J gene completes it. The CDR3 spans 14 residues. Deletions cut 1 base from V and 3 bases from J, with 8 bases between. Germline V gene lookup returns CDR1 NSHNY and CDR2 SYGAGN.

With regard to this clone: The gene names given are mouse names. The observed sequence ends 4 residues before the CDR3 terminus, with the missing tail filled in from the germline J gene. The chain has TRBV14 and TRBJ2-7, with D tentatively TRBD2 (5 bases). Germline CDR1 is SGHDT and CDR2 is FRDEAV. The germline V and J ends were trimmed by 6 bases and 2 bases, with 15 bases remaining between them. The CDR3 has 14 amino acids. The CDR3 bases that were read are TGTGCCAGCAATTTTCCTGGGAGCCCCTAT. Translating gives CASNFPGSPY. The full CDR3 sequence reads CASNFPGSPYEQYF.

This clone was detected a few times. The gene names here belong to mouse. CDR3 region: CASSQESGGYAEQFF. The CDR3 DNA, read in part, is TGTGCCAGCAGCCAAGAGTCTGGGGGGTATGCT. The genes are TRBV5 and TRBJ2-1; TRBD2 aligns across 8 bases. The read falls 4 residues short of the CDR3 end, and the missing part is taken from the germline J gene. The V gene's germline CDR1 is LGHNA and CDR2 YNLKQL (reference sequence). V dropped 0 bases and J dropped 4; count of bases not matched to a gene: 2. The CDR3 is made up of 15 amino acids.

This clone was observed a handful of times. Gene names and germline match the mouse. The sequenced fragment ends 3 residues before the CDR3 boundary, so the rest is inferred from the germline J gene. The chain links TRBV13-2 to TRBJ1-6; D perhaps matches TRBD1 (6 bases). TRBJ1-6 is treated as an ORF (open reading frame) with a function not yet certain. In germline, CDR1 is NNHNN, CDR2 SYGAGS (reference sequence). Deletions cut 2 bases from V and 3 bases from J, with 12 bases between. The CDR3 consists of 16 residues. The CDR3 sequence is CASGEGRTDYNSPLYF. Partial CDR3 DNA: TGTGCCAGCGGTGAGGGAAGGACAGACTATAATTCGCCC.

This clone was seen a few times. The gene names here belong to mouse. The read ends 4 residues shy of where the CDR3 ends; the end is completed using the germline J gene. The rearrangement links TRBV13-1 to TRBJ1-2, with 7 bases aligning to TRBD1. The CDR3 length is 14 residues. V was pared by 2 bases and J by 0 bases, with 1 base of the junction left unmatched. Germline loops: CDR1 NSHNY, CDR2 SYGAGN. This chain's CDR3 is CASSDRGSNSDYTF. The sequenced part of the CDR3 DNA is TGTGCCAGCAGTGACAGGGGGTCAAACTCC.

The sample holds many counts of this clone. All gene names here are mouse names. The CDR3 end falls 4 residues outside the read, so it is completed with the germline J gene. The J gene is TRBJ2-4, the V gene TRBV13-2, with D possibly matching TRBD2 (6 bases). CDR1 is NNHNN and CDR2 is SYGAGS in the germline V gene (reference sequence). CDR3 length: 13 residues. The V gene lost 7 bases and the J gene lost 2 bases, with 11 bases spanning the gap. The CDR3 spells CASRDSPQNTLYF. The DNA read from the CDR3 is TGTGCCAGCCGGGACTCCCCTCAAAAC.

About this clone: Mouse gene names and germline throughout. The sequenced CDR3 bases are TGTGCCAGCGCCCGACAGGGTGCAGAA. The encoded protein is CASARQGAE. The full CDR3 sequence reads CASARQGAETLYF. The chain recombines TRBV13-2 with TRBJ2-3; tentative D call: TRBD1 (6 bases). From the germline J gene comes the end of the CDR3, since the read stops 4 residues before it. The V gene's germline CDR1 is NNHNN and CDR2 SYGAGS (reference sequence). The CDR3 contains 13 residues. Trimming shortened V by 6 bases and J by 1 base, and 9 bases separated the two germline ends.

This clone was detected only a few times. Gene labels here are mouse ones. The read ends 4 residues before the CDR3 terminus; that terminus is restored from the germline J gene. The chain combines TRBV13-1 with TRBJ2-7; 7 bases agree with TRBD2. CDR3 size: 15 residues. The V gene end was trimmed by 0 bases and the J gene end by 0 bases; junction bases not matched to a gene: 3. CDR1 is NSHNY and CDR2 is SYGAGN in the germline V gene. The sequenced part of the CDR3 DNA is TGTGCCAGCAGTGATGCCACTGGGGCCTCCTAT. Translated, it gives CASSDATGASY. The complete CDR3 protein is CASSDATGASYEQYF.

This clone was counted many times. The listed genes are named as in mouse. The read halts 4 residues ahead of the CDR3 end, with the missing end drawn from the germline J gene. The V and J genes are TRBV1 and TRBJ2-2; D ambiguous. Germline CDR1 is NSQYPW and CDR2 is LRSPGD (reference sequence). Trimming took off 1 base at V and 0 bases at J, with 3 bases between the two ends. The CDR3 is 14 amino acids. This CDR3 is CTCSAAANTGQLYF. CDR3 bases read: TGCACCTGCAGTGCAGCTGCAAACACCGGG.

This clone was picked up many times. Here the gene names and germline are mouse. The read terminates 4 residues ahead of where the CDR3 ends, so the germline J gene completes it. The chain joins TRBV13-1 to TRBJ2-7; TRBD1 might be the D (5 bases). V was shortened by 4 bases and J by 0 bases, with 11 bases between the two germline ends. The CDR3 length is 14 residues. Germline assignment: CDR1 NSHNY and CDR2 SYGAGN. The CDR3 DNA, read in part, is TGTGCCAGCAGTCTCTCAGGGTCCTCCTAT. As protein: CASSLSGSSY. The whole CDR3 is CASSLSGSSYEQYF.

Details on this clone: Mouse gene names apply. The read terminates 4 residues ahead of where the CDR3 ends, so the germline J gene completes it. The chain combines TRBV13-2 with TRBJ1-1; D may be TRBD1 (6 bases). In germline, CDR1 is NNHNN, CDR2 SYGAGS (reference sequence). The CDR3 is 15 amino acids. V was clipped by 0 bases and J by 0 bases, with 9 bases between them. The chain's CDR3 is CASGDAGTTNTEVFF. The sequenced CDR3 bases are TGTGCCAGCGGTGATGCCGGGACAACAAACACA.